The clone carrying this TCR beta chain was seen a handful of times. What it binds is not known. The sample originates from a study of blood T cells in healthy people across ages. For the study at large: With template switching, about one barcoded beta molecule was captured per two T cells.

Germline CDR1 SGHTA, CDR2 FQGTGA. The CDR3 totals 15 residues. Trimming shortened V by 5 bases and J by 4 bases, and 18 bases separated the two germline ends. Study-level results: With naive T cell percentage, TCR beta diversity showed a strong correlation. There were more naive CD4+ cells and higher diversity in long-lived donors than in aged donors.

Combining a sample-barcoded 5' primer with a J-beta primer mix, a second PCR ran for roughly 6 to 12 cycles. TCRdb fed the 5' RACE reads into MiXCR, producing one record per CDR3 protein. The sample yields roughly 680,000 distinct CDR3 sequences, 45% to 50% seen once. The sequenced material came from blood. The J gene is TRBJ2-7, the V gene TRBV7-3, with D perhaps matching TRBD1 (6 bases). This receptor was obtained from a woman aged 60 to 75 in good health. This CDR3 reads CASSLGAGAMYEQYF. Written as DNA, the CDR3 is TGTGCCAGCAGCCTCGGGGCAGGGGCGATGTACGAGCAGTACTTC.